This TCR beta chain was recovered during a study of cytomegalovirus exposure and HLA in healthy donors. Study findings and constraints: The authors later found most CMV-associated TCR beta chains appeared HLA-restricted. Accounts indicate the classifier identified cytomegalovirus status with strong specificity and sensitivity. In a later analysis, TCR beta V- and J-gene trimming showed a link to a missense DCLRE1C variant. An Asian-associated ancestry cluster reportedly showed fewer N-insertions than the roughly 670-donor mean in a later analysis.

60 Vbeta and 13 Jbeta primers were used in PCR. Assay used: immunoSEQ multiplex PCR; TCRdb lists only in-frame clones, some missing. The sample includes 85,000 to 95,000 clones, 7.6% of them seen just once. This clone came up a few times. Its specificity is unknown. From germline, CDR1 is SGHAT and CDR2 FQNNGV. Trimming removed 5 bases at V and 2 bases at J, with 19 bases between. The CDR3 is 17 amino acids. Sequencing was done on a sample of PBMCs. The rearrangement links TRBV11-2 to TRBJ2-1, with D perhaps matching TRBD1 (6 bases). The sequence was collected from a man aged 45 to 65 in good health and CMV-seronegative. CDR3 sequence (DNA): TGTGCCAGCAGCCCCGCAATCGGGACATCTCCCTACAATGAGCAGTTCTTC. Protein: CASSPAIGTSPYNEQFF.